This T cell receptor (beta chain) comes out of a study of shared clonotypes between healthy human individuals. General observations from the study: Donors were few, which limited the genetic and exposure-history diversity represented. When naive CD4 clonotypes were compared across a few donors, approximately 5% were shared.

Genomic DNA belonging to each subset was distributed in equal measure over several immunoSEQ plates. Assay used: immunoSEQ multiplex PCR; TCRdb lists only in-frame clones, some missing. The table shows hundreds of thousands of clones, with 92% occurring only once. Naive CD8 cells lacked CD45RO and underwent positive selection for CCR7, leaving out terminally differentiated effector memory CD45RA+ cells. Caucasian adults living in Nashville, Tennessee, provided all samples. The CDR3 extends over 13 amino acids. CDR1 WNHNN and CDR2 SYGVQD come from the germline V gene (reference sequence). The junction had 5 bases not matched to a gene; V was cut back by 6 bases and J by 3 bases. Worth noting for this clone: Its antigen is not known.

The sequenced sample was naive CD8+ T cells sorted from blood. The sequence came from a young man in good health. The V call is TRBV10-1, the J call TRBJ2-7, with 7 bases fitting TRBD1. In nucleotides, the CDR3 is TGCGCCAGCAGCCGGGACAGAAACTACGAGCAGTACTTC. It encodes CASSRDRNYEQYF.